The rows below give T cell receptor beta chains drawn from one sample of a study of monozygotic twins with inflammatory bowel disease. No DNA is given; TCRdb re-called the 5' RACE reads and lists each CDR3 protein once. Its listing shows 150,000 to 200,000 distinct CDR3 sequences. Specimen: blood. Receptors originate from a human donor with ulcerative colitis or Crohn's disease, or a healthy co-twin of an affected twin (not recorded which). The CDR3 runs from the conserved cysteine through the conserved F or W.

TRBJ1-1 | TRBV13 | CASSLDRGLLGTEAFF
TRBJ2-7 | TRBV20-1 | CSAGRAGGLSYEQYF
TRBJ2-7 | TRBV19 | CASSIRGLSRMTGPGSYEQYF
TRBJ2-3 | TRBV5-1 | CASSSPTSTDTQYF
TRBJ2-7 | TRBV12-3/TRBV12-4 | CASRRSGREQYF
TRBJ1-2 | TRBV28 | CASSQLTGNYGYTF
TRBJ2-7 | TRBV20-1 | CSARLRPGTYEQYF
TRBJ2-3 | TRBV5-1 | CASSVRDSRTDTQYF
TRBJ1-1 | TRBV27 | CASSLSPSGEAFF
TRBJ1-2 | TRBV12-3/TRBV12-4 | CASSLYLAGYTF
TRBJ2-7 | TRBV3-1 | CASSRREGPPYEQYF
TRBJ2-7 | TRBV7-2 | CASSSPGQGSYEQYF
TRBJ2-1 | TRBV29-1 | CSVGRQRTNNEQFF
TRBJ2-2 | TRBV7-6 | CASSLGETGELFF
TRBJ2-1 | TRBV5-1 | CASSPGLAGGHNEQFF
TRBJ1-1 | TRBV12-3/TRBV12-4 | CASSLASEAFF
TRBJ2-1 | TRBV5-1 | CASSPTRGYNEQFF
TRBJ1-6 | TRBV9 | CASSGQGMDNSPLHF
TRBJ2-3 | TRBV12-3/TRBV12-4 | CASSLRSRDTQYF
TRBJ1-4 | TRBV10-3 | CAISPSARPRGAGRGEKLFF
TRBJ1-1 | TRBV5-1 | CASSPIRQRGYGNTEAFF
TRBJ2-7 | TRBV20-1 | CSAREDSEQYF
TRBJ1-5 | TRBV6-2/TRBV6-3 | CASNDLRQVTNQPQHF
TRBJ1-2 | TRBV7-2 | CASSLVGRGRVDYGYTF
TRBJ2-1 | TRBV25-1 | CASSEYTRGYNEQFF
TRBJ2-7 | TRBV7-8 | CASRFASGSYEQYF
TRBJ2-3 | TRBV5-5 | CASSPLSGSTDTQYF
TRBJ2-7 | TRBV12-3/TRBV12-4 | CASSSTGGTYEQYF
TRBJ2-5 | TRBV11-2 | CASSFNGYQETQYF
TRBJ2-5 | TRBV7-3 | CASSLTQGAAETQYF
TRBJ1-5 | TRBV7-2 | CASSLGNSPNQPQHF
TRBJ2-2 | TRBV11-2 | CASSLEGVGTGELFF
TRBJ1-1 | TRBV12-3/TRBV12-4 | CASRPLAGLTNTEAFF
TRBJ2-7 | TRBV12-3/TRBV12-4 | CASSSWDGEQYF
TRBJ2-7 | TRBV28 | CASSALPGNSYEQYF
TRBJ1-5 | TRBV21-1 | CASSNDVFQPQHF
TRBJ2-7 | TRBV2 | CASSERGRKPLRHEQYF
TRBJ1-5 | TRBV16 | CASSQNNPSNQPQHF
TRBJ2-7 | TRBV4-3 | CASSHGGTSGTYEQYF
TRBJ1-6 | TRBV27 | CASSSYSYNSPLHF
TRBJ1-1 | TRBV7-3 | CASSLTLGAEAFF
TRBJ1-1 | TRBV18 | CASSPYGQENTEAFF
TRBJ2-1 | TRBV7-2 | CASSPRLFNEQFF
TRBJ2-2 | TRBV7-2 | CASSLGPGTGELFF
TRBJ2-2 | TRBV6-1 | CASRRPDTTGELFF
TRBJ2-5 | TRBV24-1 | CATSDTTGTRRQETQYF
TRBJ1-4 | TRBV7-8 | CASSPRTGSNEKLFF
TRBJ2-2 | TRBV12-3/TRBV12-4 | CASSPRGAGNTGELFF